The 10 T cell receptor beta chains below all came from one sample that was sequenced in a study of T cell responses to AZD1222 COVID-19 vaccine (dated by TCRdb to about 2021). Libraries were constructed by the immunoSEQ multiplex PCR assay. The table comes from immuneACCESS by way of TCRdb, which keeps in-frame sequences with V and J called. Part of the clones is missing from these tables; in studies checked, under half for an unresolved V gene and the rest for unknown reasons. Recorded for this sample are approximately 150,000 clones; around 88% of them occurred a single time. The top ten clonotypes cover around 2% of the sample. In the paper's terms, the time point label means: baseline before first vaccination. The sequences come from peripheral blood, collected on day 0 of AZD1222 vaccination. These receptors were taken from an adult in good health.

This clone was counted once. The V gene is TRBV30, the J gene TRBJ1-2; D is undetermined. V dropped 0 bases and J dropped 5 bases, with 10 bases sitting between them. CDR3 length: 13 residues. From germline, CDR1 is GTSNPN and CDR2 SVGIG (reference sequence). This CDR3 reads CAWSVLGLYGYTF. CDR3 nucleotide sequence: TGTGCCTGGAGTGTACTCGGGCTTTATGGCTACACCTTC.

The rearrangement links TRBV15 to TRBJ1-5; TRBD1 is a possible D gene (5 bases). V lost 5 bases, J lost 5 bases, and 16 bases lay in between. Germline CDR1 reads LNHNV; CDR2 reads YYDKDF (reference sequence). The CDR3 extends over 15 amino acids. The CDR3 DNA follows: TGTGCCACCAGCCGCCGCCGACAGATAGATCAGCCCCAGCATTTT. As protein: CATSRRRQIDQPQHF.

The chain has TRBV5-4 and TRBJ2-1; TRBD1 agrees at 9 bases. With 3 bases clipped from V and 8 bases from J, the junction kept 6 bases outside the gene matches. CDR1 and CDR2 (germline): SGHNT, YYREEE (reference sequence). The CDR3 length is 14 residues. DNA of the CDR3: TGTGCCAGCAGCTCCAGGGACAGGGAAGATGAGCAGTTCTTC. It is translated as CASSSRDREDEQFF.

In this sample, this clone turned up a few times. The V and J genes are TRBV18 and TRBJ1-5; TRBD1 agrees at 7 bases. V lost 4 bases and J lost 3; bases outside the gene matches: 6. The CDR3 length is 15 residues. CDR1 is KGHSH, CDR2 LQKENI, per germline. CDR3 DNA: TGTGCCAGCTCACGAGGGACAGAATACAATCAGCCCCAGCATTTT. Protein sequence: CASSRGTEYNQPQHF. Filled out from reference TRBV18 and TRBJ1-5, the complete variable domain reads NAGVMQNPRHLVRRRGQEARLRCSPMKGHSHVYWYRQLPEEGLKFMVYLQKENIIDESGMPKERFSAEFPKEGPSILRIQQVVRGDSAAYFCASSRGTEYNQPQHFGDGTRLSIL.

This chain links TRBV7-2 with TRBJ2-2; D ambiguous. This CDR3 is 14 amino acids long. Per the germline V gene, CDR1 is SGHTA and CDR2 is FQGNSA. Deletions cut 7 bases from V and 1 base from J, with 10 bases between. CDR3 DNA sequence: TGTGCCAGCAACCCGGCAGGGAACACCGGGGAGCTGTTTTTT. Its translation is CASNPAGNTGELFF.

The V call is TRBV13, the J call TRBJ1-5; unclear D gene. CDR1 PRHDT and CDR2 FYEKMQ come from the germline V gene (reference sequence). This CDR3 spans 15 amino acids. V was cut by 3 bases and J by 1 base, with 10 bases left in between. The CDR3 here is CASSLRRGSNQPQHF. DNA for the CDR3: TGTGCCAGCAGCTTGAGGCGGGGAAGCAATCAGCCCCAGCATTTT.

This chain connects TRBV7-6 to TRBJ2-7; 7 nucleotides align to TRBD2. Germline V gene sequence: CDR1 SGHVS, CDR2 FNYEAQ. V shed 5 bases, J shed 3 bases, and the junction held 10 bases outside the gene matches. CDR3 length equals 15 residues. CDR3 nucleotides: TGTGCCAGCAGCAGGGAGGGTTGGCAGAGCTACGAGCAGTACTTC. It translates to CASSREGWQSYEQYF.

The chain has TRBV4-1 and TRBJ2-1, with D tentatively TRBD2 (5 bases). CDR3 length: 16 residues. Germline CDR1 is MGHRA and CDR2 is YSYEKL. V lost 4 bases and J 2 bases, leaving 15 bases between the germline ends. The DNA for the CDR3 is TGCGCCAGCAGCCCTAGCTCCGTTAATGCCTACAATGAGCAGTTCTTC. The encoded protein is CASSPSSVNAYNEQFF.

The V gene is TRBV5-1, the J gene TRBJ1-4; D gene uncertain. CDR1 is SGHRS and CDR2 is YFSETQ in the germline V gene. The CDR3 loop spans 18 amino acids. V lost 2 bases and J 8 bases, leaving 25 bases between the germline ends. This CDR3 reads CASSFGRAAGVEREKLFF. Here the CDR3 DNA reads TGCGCCAGCAGCTTTGGTCGAGCGGCTGGGGTGGAGAGAGAAAAACTGTTTTTT.

The chain carries TRBV24-1 and TRBJ1-5; D not resolved. The germline V and J ends were trimmed by 5 bases and 6 bases, with 13 bases remaining between them. This CDR3 has 14 amino acids. Germline CDR1 reads KGHDR; CDR2 reads SFDVKD. The CDR3: CATSVGGERQPQHF. In DNA, the CDR3 is TGTGCCACCAGTGTAGGTGGGGAGCGTCAGCCCCAGCATTTT.